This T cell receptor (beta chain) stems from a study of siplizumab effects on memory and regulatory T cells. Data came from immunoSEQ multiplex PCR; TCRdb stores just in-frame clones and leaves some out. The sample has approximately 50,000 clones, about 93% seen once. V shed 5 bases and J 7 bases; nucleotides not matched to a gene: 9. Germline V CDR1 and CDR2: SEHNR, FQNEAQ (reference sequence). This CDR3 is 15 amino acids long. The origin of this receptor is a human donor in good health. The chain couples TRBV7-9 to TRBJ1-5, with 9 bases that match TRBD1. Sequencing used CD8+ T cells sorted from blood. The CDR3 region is CASSKGQGAGQPQHF. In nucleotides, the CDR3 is TGTGCCAGCAGCAAGGGACAGGGCGCGGGGCAGCCCCAGCATTTT.